This T cell receptor (beta chain) was documented in a study of blood T cell repertoires in COVID-19 (dated by TCRdb to 2020 to 2021). Notes on the research overall: Collaborator samples came from the United States, Italy and Spain and covered acute and convalescent phases of COVID-19. The prospective study material was composed of cDNA or gDNA derived from T cells, B-cell-depleted T cells, or PBMCs. The dataset comprised deeply sampled blood TCRbeta repertoires from subjects exposed to, actively infected with, or recovered from COVID-19. The repertoires were released in a freely available public database intended as a resource for research on the immune response to SARS-CoV-2. The samples were drawn from the first 160 participants of the ongoing ImmuneRACE study and from 950 to 1,500 subjects provided by 6 global collaborators. Nearly every sample came with metadata listing a de-identified subject ID, COVID-19 status, age in years and sex. Where available, HLA class I and class II types were obtained from metadata supplied by the sample provider rather than from assay-based typing. Paper-wide results and their limitations: The amount of clinical and demographic metadata varied by source and participant and was provided uncurated.

TCRbeta CDR3 regions were amplified from genomic DNA by means of the immunoSEQ Assay, a bias-controlled multiplex PCR. In the original analysis: Nucleated cell counts per sample were estimated from amplification of reference gene primers within the assay. To quantify the absolute abundance of each unique TCRbeta CDR3 rearrangement, sequence reads were collapsed and filtered. For each sample, productive Simpson clonality was calculated as the square root of Simpson's diversity index across productive rearrangements. In its TCRdb copy, this immuneACCESS table keeps in-frame sequences only and misses some clones. Where compared with another copy, unresolved V genes explain less than half of these, and the others have no known cause. V, J and clone size were drawn from that table, and D and trimming were deduced from the DNA. For this sample there are around 200,000 clones; 84% appear just once. Around 14% of the sample comes from the top ten.

Worth noting for this clone: What this receptor recognizes is not known. The record has no base qualities; no much larger clone is one base away.

The collaborating institutions used their own protocols to collect whole blood in K2EDTA tubes. For TCRbeta analysis, collaborators shipped samples in one of three forms: frozen whole blood, isolated PBMCs, or DNA extracted from either of those sample types. Trimming removed 4 bases from V and 5 bases from J, leaving 15 bases between the germline ends. The cysteine opens and the phenylalanine closes a CDR3 of 16 amino acids. Here the CDR3 DNA is all that survives: 48 bases in frame from base 1. For CDR1 and CDR2, the germline V gene lists LGHNT and FRNRAP. The specimen was peripheral blood. Recombination joined TRBV12-5 with TRBJ1-6; TRBD1 is possibly the D segment (6 matching bases). This sequence originates from a man aged 25 to 40 with active or convalescent COVID-19. The DNA sequence is TGTGCTAGTGGTTCCCCCTCCGGGGGGCATAATTCACCCCTCCACTTT. Its protein product is CASGSPSGGHNSPLHF.